The TCR beta chain described here comes from a study of T cell responses to AZD1222 COVID-19 vaccine. Regarding the study as a whole: At study baseline, merely a handful of AZD1222 recipients were seropositive. All repertoire sampling was performed exclusively after the peak T cell response.

CDR3 length equals 12 residues. The V end was cut by 3 bases, the J end by 8 bases, with 10 bases between. Data came from immunoSEQ multiplex PCR; TCRdb stores just in-frame clones and leaves some out. Altogether some 150,000 clones are present, around 90% being singletons, with the ten largest covering less than 4.5%. Worth noting for this clone: Its antigen is unidentified.

The material sequenced was peripheral blood, taken on day 0 of MenACWY control vaccination. The rearrangement joins TRBV12-3 or TRBV12-4 to TRBJ1-2; the D is unclear. The origin of this receptor is an adult in good health. The CDR3 nucleotides are TGTGCCAGCAGTTTGGTGGGCACCGGCTACACCTTC. The encoded protein is CASSLVGTGYTF.